This T cell receptor (beta chain) emerged from a study of T cell responses to AZD1222 COVID-19 vaccine. The protocol was immunoSEQ multiplex PCR, while the TCRdb copy is restricted to in-frame clones and leaves out a portion. The sample records about 140,000 clones, approximately 90% being singletons. The CDR3 totals 15 residues. Germline loops: CDR1 MNHEY, CDR2 SMNVEV (reference sequence). Trimming took 3 bases from V and 6 from J, leaving 14 bases between them. The TCR was taken from an adult who received the AZD1222 COVID-19 vaccine. The rearrangement uses TRBV27 and TRBJ1-4; D is perhaps TRBD1 (5 bases). The source was peripheral blood, collected 28 days after the second AZD1222 dose. DNA for the CDR3: TGTGCCAGCAGTTTTAGCCCAGGGTTTCATGAAAAACTGTTTTTT. It codes for CASSFSPGFHEKLFF.